The clone carrying this T cell receptor beta chain was seen a few times. Its antigen is unidentified. These data belong to a study of T-cell memory formation after mild COVID-19. Germline values: CDR1 SNHLY, CDR2 FYNNEI. Trimming left V 4 bases short and J 7 bases short, with 10 bases between. This CDR3 contains 13 residues. Study-wide results and caveats: The study found balanced CD4/CD8 in clones contracting day 15 to 85 and a CD4+ lean in later expanders. The study found contracting CD4+ clones mainly in CM and EM and contracting CD8+ clones in EMRA. Researchers found some responding clones in pre-infection memory, a sign that cross-reactive memory joined.

TCRdb reprocessed the 5' RACE reads via MiXCR and lists one record per CDR3 protein. The sample contains under 300,000 distinct CDR3 sequences, under 20% of which appear only once. Specimen: PBMCs or a T cell subset sorted from them (not recorded which). The clonotype comes from a man younger than 35 who had mild COVID-19 (a few samples of this study predate the infection). Cell type and time point are not known. The chain couples TRBV2 to TRBJ1-4, with D hard to call. The CDR3 nucleotides are TGTGCCAGCAGTGGTCTCTGGGCTGAAAAACTGTTTTTT. The encoded protein is CASSGLWAEKLFF.